The T cell receptor (beta chain) described here comes from a study of CD8 T cells in Susac syndrome (dated by TCRdb to between 2018 and 2021). In the study overall: The study used repertoire sequencing to test whether antigen drove CD8+ T cell activation and differentiation in Susac syndrome.

Based on the germline V gene (reference sequence), the CDR1 and CDR2 sequences are SGHNT and YYREEE. CDR3 length: 13 amino acids, cysteine to phenylalanine. The kept DNA is CDR3 alone, 39 bases in frame from the first base. Trimming leaves V shorter by 3 bases and J shorter by 5 bases, with the junction holding 4 bases beyond the gene matches. The investigation overall reported the following: The number of individuals in the TCR sequencing and HLA analysis was acknowledged as relatively small.

High-throughput TCR beta sequencing profiled peripheral blood CD8+ and CD4+ T cells from healthy donors, Susac syndrome patients and multiple sclerosis patients. Healthy donors were age- and sex-matched controls. Bulk CD8+ and CD4+ T cells were purified by magnetic negative isolation, whereas CD8+ TEMRA cells were enriched by FACS. Blood was collected in EDTA tubes and processed within 24 hours, with PBMCs isolated through density gradient centrifugation. PBMCs intended for TCR sequencing were frozen in liquid nitrogen and were later thawed in a 37 degrees C water bath. Purity of sorted or isolated CD4+, CD8+ and CD8+ TEMRA cells was at least 90%. Points on this clonotype: The specificity of this receptor is unknown. The record has no base qualities; no much larger clone is one base away.

RNA was extracted using the RNeasy kit, and roughly 0.5 to 1 microgram was reverse transcribed with random hexamers. The immunoSEQ multiplex PCR assay, covering 54 Vbeta and 13 Jbeta segments, was used to amplify TCR beta CDR3 regions. PCR amplification bias was corrected using a synthetic template baseline for primer optimization and computational correction. Per the source publication's procedure: Reads were annotated to V, D and J genes per IMGT and analyzed with immunoSEQ Analyzer, keeping only productive sequences. Clonality was computed as one minus Shannon entropy normalized by log2 of the number of productive unique sequences. For each patient and control, public and private clones were evaluated among the 100 most prevalent clones. Clones were defined as Susac-specific if absent from the healthy and MS cohorts, from around 1,000 published viral clones and from other ImmuneACCESS disease sequences. Clones were called with MiXCR by TCRdb after fastp trimmed the public reads at Q25, and only in-frame beta chains were retained. Here each entry gathers all rows of one CDR3 protein and keeps the most common genes and DNA. These V and J calls rely on TCRdb rather than the paper's analysis. In all, the sample holds roughly 150,000 distinct CDR3 sequences, and 85% to 95% of those were seen once. Just over 0.13% of the sample is held by the ten biggest clonotypes.

Recombination linked TRBV5-4 to TRBJ1-2; 7 central nucleotides agree with TRBD1. The source is a human donor in good health. The sequenced sample was CD4+ T cells from PBMCs. The CDR3 reads CASSSTGPYGYTF. The bases read TGTGCCAGCAGCTCGACAGGGCCATATGGCTACACCTTC. With all but the CDR3 taken from the reference TRBV5-4 and TRBJ1-2 genes, the full variable domain is: ETGVTQSPTHLIKTRGQQVTLRCSSQSGHNTVSWYQQALGQGPQFIFQYYREEENGRGNFPPRFSGLQFPNYSSELNVNALELDDSALYLCASSSTGPYGYTFGSGTRLTVV.